The sequence of this T cell receptor (beta chain) was determined in a study of siplizumab effects on memory and regulatory T cells. Study results and caveats: Naive T cells looked more diverse than memory cells, and they looked like major contributors to the alloresponse. Roughly 75-97% of dividing CD4+ or CD8+ clones were without an attributable naive or memory phenotype. Versus around 25% in controls, the mappable alloreactive CD4+ clones averaged about 69% Treg-derived with siplizumab. To unstimulated subsets, only a minor fraction of alloreactive clones could be mapped.

CDR1 is MDHEN and CDR2 is SYDVKM in the germline V gene. V lost 5 bases to trimming and J lost 4 bases; unmatched junction nucleotides: 3. The CDR3 length is 14 residues. With regard to this clone: The antigen remains unidentified.

TCRdb's table, derived via immunoSEQ multiplex PCR, lists solely in-frame clones and lacks some. The sample has 100,000 or so clones; 90% to 95% are singletons. The receptor's source is a human donor in good health. The sequenced sample consisted of Tregs sorted from blood. The rearrangement links TRBV28 to TRBJ2-2, with 8 positions matching TRBD2. CDR3 DNA: TGTGCCAGCAGTCGGGGGGGGCTCACCGGGGAGCTGTTTTTT. As protein: CASSRGGLTGELFF.